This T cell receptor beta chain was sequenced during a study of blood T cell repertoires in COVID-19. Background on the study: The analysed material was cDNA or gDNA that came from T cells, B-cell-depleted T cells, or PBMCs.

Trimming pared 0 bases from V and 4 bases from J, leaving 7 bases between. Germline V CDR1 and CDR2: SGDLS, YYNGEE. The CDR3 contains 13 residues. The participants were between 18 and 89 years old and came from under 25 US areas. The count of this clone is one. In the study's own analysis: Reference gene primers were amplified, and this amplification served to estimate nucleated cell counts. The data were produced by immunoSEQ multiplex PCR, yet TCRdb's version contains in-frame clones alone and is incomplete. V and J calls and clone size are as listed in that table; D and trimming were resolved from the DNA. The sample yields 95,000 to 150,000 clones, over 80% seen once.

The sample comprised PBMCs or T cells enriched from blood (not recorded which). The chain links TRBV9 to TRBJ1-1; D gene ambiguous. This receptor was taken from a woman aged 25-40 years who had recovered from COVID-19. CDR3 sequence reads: CASSVDRGTEAFF. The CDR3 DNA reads TGTGCCAGCAGCGTAGACCGCGGCACTGAAGCTTTCTTT.